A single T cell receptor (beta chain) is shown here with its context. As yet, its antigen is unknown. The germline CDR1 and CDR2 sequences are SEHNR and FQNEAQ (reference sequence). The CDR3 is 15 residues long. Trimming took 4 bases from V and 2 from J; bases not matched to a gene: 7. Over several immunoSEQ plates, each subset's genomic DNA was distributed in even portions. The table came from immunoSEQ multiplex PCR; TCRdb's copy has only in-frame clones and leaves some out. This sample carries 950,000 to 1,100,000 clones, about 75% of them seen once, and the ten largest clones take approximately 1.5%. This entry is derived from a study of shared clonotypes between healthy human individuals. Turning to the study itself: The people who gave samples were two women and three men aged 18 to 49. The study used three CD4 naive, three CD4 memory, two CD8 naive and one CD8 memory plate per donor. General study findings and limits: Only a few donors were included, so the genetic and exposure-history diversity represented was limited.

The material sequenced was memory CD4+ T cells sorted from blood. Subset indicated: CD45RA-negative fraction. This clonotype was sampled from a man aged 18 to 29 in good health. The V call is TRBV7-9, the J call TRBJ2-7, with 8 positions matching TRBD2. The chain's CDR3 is CASSSISGGPYEQYF. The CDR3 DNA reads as TGTGCCAGCAGCTCCATCAGCGGGGGCCCCTACGAGCAGTACTTC.